Below are 24 T cell receptor beta chains sequenced from a single sample in a study of lymphopenia after photon versus proton radiotherapy. Clones were read by immunoSEQ multiplex PCR, and TCRdb kept only the in-frame ones, dropping some. The data hold roughly 25,000 clones, with more than 75% observed a single time. The sample was peripheral blood, taken from a patient treated with photon-based radiotherapy. The source is a woman in her forties or fifties with cholangiocarcinoma.

The rearrangement joins TRBV5-1 to TRBJ2-2, with no clear D. The CDR3 has 13 residues. The V and J ends lost 1 base and 7 bases respectively, with 8 bases between them. The germline V gene encodes CDR1 SGHRS and CDR2 YFSETQ. The CDR3 nucleotides are TGCGCCAGCAGCTTGTTTTCCATCGGGGAGCTGTTTTTT. It encodes CASSLFSIGELFF.

This chain joins TRBV21-1 and TRBJ1-1. TRBV21-1 is a documented pseudogene. This CDR3 has 16 residues. The CDR3 loop reads CASSTPSGSMNTEAFF. In DNA form, the CDR3 reads TGTGCCAGCAGCACCCCGAGCGGAAGCATGAACACTGAAGCTTTCTTT.

The V gene is TRBV10-3, the J gene TRBJ2-5; TRBD2 agrees at 7 bases. V lost 4 bases to trimming and J lost 1 base; unmatched junction nucleotides: 6. Germline CDR1 and CDR2: ENHRY and SYGVKD. The length of the CDR3 is 15 residues. The CDR3 coding sequence is TGTGCCATCAGTGCCCTTTCGGGGGGCCAAGAGACCCAGTACTTC. It translates to CAISALSGGQETQYF.

The CDR3 nucleotides read TGTGCCAGTAGGCTGTGGGGTGAGGATGAAAAACTGTTTTTT. Translating it yields CASRLWGEDEKLFF. This chain uses TRBV19 with TRBJ1-4; no reliable D call. The CDR3 has 14 amino acids. Germline CDR1 and CDR2: LNHDA and SQIVND (reference sequence). V lost 6 bases and J lost 6, with 14 bases in between.

This clone was seen a single time. The rearrangement links TRBV18 to TRBJ2-1; 13 nucleotides line up with TRBD2. The CDR3 consists of 17 residues. CDR1 is KGHSH, CDR2 LQKENI, per germline. Trimming removed 6 bases from V and 2 bases from J; junction bases left unmatched: 7. The CDR3 here is CASSRTSGGPPYNEQFF. For the CDR3, the DNA is TGTGCCAGCTCGAGGACTAGCGGGGGACCACCCTACAATGAGCAGTTCTTC.

This clone was detected only once. This chain links TRBV7-2 with TRBJ1-5; 8 nucleotides match TRBD1. Looked up from germline, CDR1 is SGHTA and CDR2 is FQGNSA. This CDR3 is 16 amino acids long. Unmatched junction bases numbered 8, after V lost 5 bases and J lost 2 bases. CDR3 in amino acids: CASSPGQERGNQPQHF. DNA of the CDR3: TGTGCCAGCAGCCCGGGACAGGAGCGAGGCAATCAGCCCCAGCATTTT.

The genes are TRBV6-5 and TRBJ1-2, with TRBD1 as a possible D gene (6 bases). CDR3 length equals 15 residues. Per germline, CDR1 MNHEY and CDR2 SVGAGI. Between the trimmed V and J ends, which lost 0 bases and 7 bases, there was a span of 15 bases. CDR3 loop: CASSYSRGIASGYTF. CDR3 nucleotide sequence: TGTGCCAGCAGTTACTCGAGGGGGATAGCTAGTGGCTACACCTTC.

The chain's CDR3 is CASSLPLNTEAFF. The CDR3 region has the DNA TGTGCCAGCAGTTTACCACTGAACACTGAAGCTTTCTTT. The chain links TRBV28 to TRBJ1-1; D gene unclear. CDR3 size: 13 residues. Germline V gene lookup returns CDR1 MDHEN and CDR2 SYDVKM. The V and J ends lost 2 bases and 0 bases respectively, with 4 bases between them.

The chain uses TRBV7-6 and TRBJ1-2; 12 bases are shared with TRBD1. CDR1 is SGHVS and CDR2 is FNYEAQ in the germline V gene. The J segment lost 1 base and the V segment lost 5 bases, leaving 11 bases of the junction unmatched. The CDR3 runs 18 residues. The CDR3 loop is CASSPWRDRGRNNYGYTF. CDR3 nucleotides: TGTGCCAGCAGCCCGTGGAGGGACAGGGGGCGTAATAACTATGGCTACACCTTC.

This clone was seen a single time. The rearrangement joins TRBV7-9 to TRBJ2-7; tentative D call: TRBD2 (6 bases). Matching the DNA end better, TRBJ2-1 makes the J call doubtful. The CDR3 has 17 residues. Germline loops: CDR1 SEHNR, CDR2 FQNEAQ (reference sequence). This chain's CDR3 is CASSLRGTPQRDNEQFF. DNA for the CDR3: TGTGCCAGCAGCTTACGCGGGACCCCTCAGAGGGACAATGAGCAGTTCTTC.

The CDR3 loop is CVKTDQPQHF. CDR3 DNA: TGTGTCAAAACGGACCAGCCCCAGCATTTT. The chain uses TRBV9 and TRBJ1-5; no clear D gene. The CDR3 sequence is 10 residues long. Germline V gives CDR1 SGDLS, CDR2 YYNGEE.

This chain links TRBV27 with TRBJ1-5, with D maybe TRBD1 (5 bases). Looked up from germline, CDR1 is MNHEY and CDR2 is SMNVEV (reference sequence). The V end lost 5 bases, the J end lost 3 bases, and 11 bases lay between the germline ends. This CDR3 is built from 14 residues. CDR3 coding DNA: TGTGCCAGCAGTCTTGGGGGGAACAATCAGCCCCAGCATTTT. Its protein product is CASSLGGNNQPQHF.

The chain joins TRBV18 to TRBJ2-6; tentative D call: TRBD2 (6 bases). Trimming took off 2 bases at V and 1 base at J, with 12 bases between the two ends. This CDR3 has 17 residues. Germline-derived CDR1 and CDR2 are KGHSH and LQKENI. CDR3 sequence: CASSPAGLGSGANVLTF. The CDR3 DNA follows: TGTGCCAGCTCACCAGCGGGGCTTGGATCTGGGGCCAACGTCCTGACTTTC.

The chain joins TRBV6-5 to TRBJ1-1; D possibly corresponds to TRBD1 (5 bases). The CDR3 sequence is 15 residues long. Per the germline V gene, CDR1 is MNHEY and CDR2 is SVGAGI. The V end was cut by 2 bases, the J end by 11 bases, with 21 bases between. This chain's CDR3 is CASSYDIGTAGSAFF. CDR3 sequence (DNA): TGTGCCAGCAGTTACGATATCGGGACGGCCGGGTCGGCTTTCTTT.

The chain carries TRBV30 and TRBJ1-2, with a weak D call TRBD1 (5 bases). Deletions cut 0 bases from V and 2 bases from J, with 13 bases between. This CDR3 contains 15 residues. Looked up from germline, CDR1 is GTSNPN and CDR2 is SVGIG (reference sequence). CDR3 sequence reads: CAWSVPDRPNYGYTF. The DNA for the CDR3 is TGTGCCTGGAGTGTACCCGACAGACCCAACTATGGCTACACCTTC.

V and J are TRBV5-4 and TRBJ1-2; tentatively, D is TRBD1 (6 bases). This CDR3 region has 14 residues. Per the germline V gene, CDR1 is SGHNT and CDR2 is YYREEE (reference sequence). V dropped 6 bases and J dropped 6 bases, with 18 bases sitting between them. The CDR3 DNA sequence: TGTGCCAGCACCACCCGGGGTAGGGGGGATGGCTACACCTTC. Translated: CASTTRGRGDGYTF. Full variable domain (outside the CDR3, taken from reference TRBV5-4 and TRBJ1-2): ETGVTQSPTHLIKTRGQQVTLRCSSQSGHNTVSWYQQALGQGPQFIFQYYREEENGRGNFPPRFSGLQFPNYSSELNVNALELDDSALYLCASTTRGRGDGYTFGSGTRLTVV.

This rearrangement joins TRBV6-5 to TRBJ1-2; possibly TRBD1 for D (6 bases). This CDR3 has 14 residues. Germline V lookup: CDR1 MNHEY, CDR2 SVGAGI. V was cut by 2 bases and J by 3 bases, with 10 bases left in between. CDR3 loop: CASSYLTGYYGYTF. The DNA of the CDR3 is TGTGCCAGCAGTTACCTAACAGGGTACTATGGCTACACCTTC.

This chain uses TRBV29-1 with TRBJ1-2; D unresolved. Germline V gene lookup returns CDR1 SQVTM and CDR2 ANQGSEA. This CDR3 has 12 residues. V shed 7 bases and J shed 1 base, with 10 bases lying between them. CDR3 coding DNA: TGCAGCGCCCGGACGGATAACTATGGCTACACCTTC. Protein: CSARTDNYGYTF.

V is TRBV7-2 and J is TRBJ1-2; TRBD1 aligns across 7 bases. Germline V gene lookup returns CDR1 SGHTA and CDR2 FQGNSA. The CDR3 contains 16 residues. The V and J ends lost 4 bases and 8 bases, in that order; junction bases with no gene match: 16. The CDR3 region has the DNA TGTGCCAGCAGCTCGGCTGCTACAGGGGCCACAGGGGGCTACACCTTC. Encoded protein: CASSSAATGATGGYTF. Full variable domain (outside the CDR3, taken from reference TRBV7-2 and TRBJ1-2): GAGVSQSPSNKVTEKGKDVELRCDPISGHTALYWYRQSLGQGLEFLIYFQGNSAPDKSGLPSDRFSAERTGGSVSTLTIQRTQQEDSAVYLCASSSAATGATGGYTFGSGTRLTVV.

The chain employs TRBV7-2 and TRBJ2-1; the match to TRBD1 covers 10 bases. The CDR3 contains 16 residues. V shed 5 bases, J shed 4 bases, and the junction held 8 bases outside the gene matches. Germline assignment: CDR1 SGHTA and CDR2 FQGNSA. The CDR3 region has the DNA TGTGCCAGCAGCCCACGACAGGGGGCCTTTTACAATGAGCAGTTCTTC. It is translated as CASSPRQGAFYNEQFF.

This clone was recorded once. The chain has TRBV27 and TRBJ1-6, with TRBD1 identical over 7 bases. With 2 bases clipped from V and 7 bases from J, the junction kept 5 bases outside the gene matches. This CDR3 comprises 15 residues. CDR1 and CDR2 (germline): MNHEY, SMNVEV (reference sequence). The CDR3 sequence: CASSLIGTENSPLHF. The CDR3 nucleotides are TGTGCCAGCAGTTTAATCGGGACAGAAAATTCACCCCTCCACTTT.

The rearrangement links TRBV9 to TRBJ2-1, with 12 nucleotides matching TRBD2. Per the germline V gene, CDR1 is SGDLS and CDR2 is YYNGEE. Germline trimming cut 0 bases from V and 12 bases from J; bases unmatched to any gene: 7. The CDR3 extends over 15 amino acids. The CDR3 here is CASSVASGGVSGQFF. CDR3 DNA: TGTGCCAGCAGCGTAGCTAGCGGGGGGGTGTCCGGGCAGTTCTTC.

This chain connects TRBV30 to TRBJ1-5; tentative D call: TRBD1 (6 bases). Germline V gene sequence: CDR1 GTSNPN, CDR2 SVGIG (reference sequence). V gave up 5 bases and J gave up 2 bases, with 10 bases separating them. The CDR3 loop spans 13 amino acids. The CDR3 DNA reads TGTGCCTGGGGGGGGCAGGGCAATCAGCCCCAGCATTTT. Its translation: CAWGGQGNQPQHF.

The chain has TRBV27 and TRBJ2-1; D may be TRBD1 or TRBD2 (5 bases each). This CDR3 is built from 17 residues. V dropped 6 bases and J dropped 3 bases, with 21 bases sitting between them. Germline V gene data show CDR1 as MNHEY and CDR2 as SMNVEV (reference sequence). The CDR3 nucleotides read TGTGCCAGCAGCCATGGGGCTCTAGCTATTGTCTACAATGAGCAGTTCTTC. Translating gives CASSHGALAIVYNEQFF.